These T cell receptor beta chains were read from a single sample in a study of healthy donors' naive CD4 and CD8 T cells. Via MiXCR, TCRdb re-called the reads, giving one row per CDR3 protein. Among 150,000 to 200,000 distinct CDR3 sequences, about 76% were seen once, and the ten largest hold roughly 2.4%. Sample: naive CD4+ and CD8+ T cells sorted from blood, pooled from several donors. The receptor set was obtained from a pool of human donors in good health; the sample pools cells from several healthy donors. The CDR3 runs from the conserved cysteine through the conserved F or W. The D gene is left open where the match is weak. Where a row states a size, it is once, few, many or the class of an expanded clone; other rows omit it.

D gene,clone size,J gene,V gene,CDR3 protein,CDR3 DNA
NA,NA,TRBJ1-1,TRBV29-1,CSVWTERNTEAFF,TGCAGCGTTTGGACAGAGCGCAACACTGAAGCTTTCTTT
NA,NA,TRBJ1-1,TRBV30,CAWNGQIMNTEAFF,TGTGCCTGGAACGGACAGATCATGAACACTGAAGCTTTCTTT
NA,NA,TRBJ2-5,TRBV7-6,CASSEGRSYQETQYF,TGTGCCAGCAGCGAGGGACGTTCGTACCAAGAGACCCAGTACTTC
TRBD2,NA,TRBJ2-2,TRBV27,CASRGLAGLSMNTGELFF,TGTGCCAGCAGGGGACTAGCGGGACTCTCGATGAACACCGGGGAGCTGTTTTTT
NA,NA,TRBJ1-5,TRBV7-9,CASSSTGGQQPQHF,TGTGCCAGCAGCTCGACAGGTGGCCAGCAGCCCCAGCATTTT
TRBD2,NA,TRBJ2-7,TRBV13,CASSLGSGATYEQYF,TGTGCCAGCAGCTTAGGCAGCGGGGCCACCTACGAGCAGTACTTC
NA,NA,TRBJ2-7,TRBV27,CASSSPLYEQYF,TGTGCCAGCAGTTCCCCACTCTACGAGCAGTACTTC
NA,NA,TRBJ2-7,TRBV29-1,CSVEESPRAYEQYF,TGCAGCGTTGAAGAAAGTCCTAGGGCCTACGAGCAGTACTTC
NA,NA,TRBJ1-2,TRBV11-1,CASSLAPLNYGYTF,TGTGCCAGCAGCTTAGCCCCCTTGAACTATGGCTACACCTTC
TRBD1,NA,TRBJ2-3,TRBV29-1,CSVNRGFSDTQYF,TGCAGCGTTAACAGGGGGTTCTCAGATACGCAGTATTTT
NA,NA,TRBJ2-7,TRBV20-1,CSARRQQHGYEQYF,TGCAGTGCTAGAAGGCAACAACACGGCTACGAGCAGTACTTC
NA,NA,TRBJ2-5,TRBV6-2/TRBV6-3,CASGSGAHETQYF,TGTGCCAGCGGATCAGGGGCTCATGAGACCCAGTACTTC
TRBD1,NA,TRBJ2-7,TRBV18,CASSLGVGTGEYEQYF,TGTGCCAGCTCACTGGGTGTTGGGACAGGGGAGTACGAGCAGTACTTC
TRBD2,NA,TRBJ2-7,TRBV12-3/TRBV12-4,CASSRTSGAYEQYF,TGTGCCAGCAGTCGGACTAGCGGCGCCTACGAGCAGTACTTC
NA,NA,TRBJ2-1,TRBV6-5,CASSYSSAKGYNEQFF,TGTGCCAGCAGTTACTCATCAGCGAAAGGCTACAATGAGCAGTTCTTC
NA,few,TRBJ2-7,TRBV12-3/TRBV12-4,CASSLGSYEQYF,TGTGCCAGCAGTTTAGGTTCCTACGAGCAGTACTTC
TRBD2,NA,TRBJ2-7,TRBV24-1,CATSDPSGSGDEQYF,TGTGCCACCAGTGACCCTAGCGGGAGTGGCGACGAGCAGTACTTC
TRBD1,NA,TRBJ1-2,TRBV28,CASSLFQDRNYGYTF,TGTGCCAGCAGTTTATTCCAGGACAGGAACTATGGCTACACCTTC
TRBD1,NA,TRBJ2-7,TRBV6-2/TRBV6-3,CASSYSGTAAYEQYF,TGTGCCAGCAGTTACTCAGGGACAGCTGCCTACGAGCAGTACTTC
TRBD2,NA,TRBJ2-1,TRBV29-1,CSVAVAGAGGGEQFF,TGCAGCGTTGCGGTAGCGGGGGCCGGGGGAGGTGAGCAGTTCTTC
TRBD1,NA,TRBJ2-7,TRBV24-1,CATSDPTGDYEQYF,TGTGCCACCAGTGATCCTACAGGGGACTACGAGCAGTACTTC
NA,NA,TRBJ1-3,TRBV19,CASSIAGPDTIYF,TGTGCCAGTAGTATAGCCGGTCCGGACACCATATATTTT
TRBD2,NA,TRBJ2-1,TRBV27,CASSSTSGSDDEQFF,TGTGCCAGCAGTTCAACTAGCGGGAGCGACGATGAGCAGTTCTTC
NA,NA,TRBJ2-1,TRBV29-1,CSVGQPFGNEQFF,TGCAGCGTTGGACAGCCCTTTGGGAATGAGCAGTTCTTC
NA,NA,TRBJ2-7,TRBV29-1,CSVEFGTGEQYF,TGCAGCGTTGAATTTGGGACGGGCGAGCAGTACTTC
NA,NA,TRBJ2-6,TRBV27,CASSLYLSISGANVLTF,TGTGCCAGCAGTTTATATCTGTCGATCTCTGGGGCCAACGTCCTGACTTTC
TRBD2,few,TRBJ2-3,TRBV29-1,CSVEDTRGTTDTQYF,TGCAGCGTTGAAGATACGCGGGGGACGACAGATACGCAGTATTTT
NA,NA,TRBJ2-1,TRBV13,CASSLVLAPNEQFF,TGTGCCAGCAGCTTAGTGCTAGCGCCAAATGAGCAGTTCTTC
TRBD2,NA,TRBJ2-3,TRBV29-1,CSVYTSVYTDTQYF,TGCAGCGTGTATACTAGCGTTTACACAGATACGCAGTATTTT
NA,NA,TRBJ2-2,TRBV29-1,CSVGAAANTGELFF,TGCAGCGTTGGGGCCGCCGCGAACACCGGGGAGCTGTTTTTT
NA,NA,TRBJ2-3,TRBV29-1,CSGGRTIKWGTDTQYF,TGCAGCGGAGGAAGGACCATTAAGTGGGGCACAGATACGCAGTATTTT
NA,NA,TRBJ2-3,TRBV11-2,CASSLQRHTDTQYF,TGTGCCAGCAGCTTACAGAGGCACACAGATACGCAGTATTTT
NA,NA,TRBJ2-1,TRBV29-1,CSVQQGSSYNEQFF,TGCAGCGTACAACAGGGTAGTTCCTACAATGAGCAGTTCTTC
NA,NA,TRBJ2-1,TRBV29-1,CSVDDGPEEQFF,TGCAGCGTTGATGACGGGCCGGAGGAGCAGTTCTTC
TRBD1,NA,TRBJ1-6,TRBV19,CASSIRQGGSPLHF,TGTGCCAGTAGTATTCGACAGGGTGGTTCACCCCTCCACTTT
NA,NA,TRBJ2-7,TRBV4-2,CASSQVGARYEQYF,TGTGCCAGCAGCCAAGTTGGGGCCCGCTACGAGCAGTACTTC
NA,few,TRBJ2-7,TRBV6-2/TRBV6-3,CASSGLHYEQYF,TGTGCCAGCTCCGGGCTACACTACGAGCAGTACTTC
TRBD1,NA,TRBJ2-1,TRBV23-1,CASSQSRQGQTYNEQFF,TGCGCCAGCAGTCAATCAAGACAGGGACAGACCTACAATGAGCAGTTCTTC
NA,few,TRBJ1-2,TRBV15,CATSMTGDYGYTF,TGTGCCACCAGCATGACAGGTGACTATGGCTACACCTTC
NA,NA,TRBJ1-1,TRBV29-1,CSVERTDGGTEAFF,TGCAGCGTTGAACGAACAGACGGAGGGACTGAAGCTTTCTTT
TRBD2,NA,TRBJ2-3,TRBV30,CACHGTSGDTQYF,TGTGCCTGTCACGGGACTAGCGGGGATACGCAGTATTTT
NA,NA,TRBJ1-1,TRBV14,CASSHAGGAEAFF,TGTGCCAGCAGCCACGCGGGGGGCGCTGAAGCTTTCTTT
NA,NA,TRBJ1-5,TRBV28,CASRGVGIQPQHF,TGTGCCAGCAGGGGGGTGGGGATTCAGCCCCAGCATTTT
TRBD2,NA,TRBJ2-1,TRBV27,CASTLRGSSYNEQFF,TGTGCCAGCACCCTTCGCGGGAGCTCCTACAATGAGCAGTTCTTC
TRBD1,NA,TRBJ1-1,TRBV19,CASSIDRGSNFF,TGTGCCAGTAGTATCGACAGGGGCAGTAATTTCTTT
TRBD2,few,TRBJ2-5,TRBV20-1,CSARGARTRGRVETQYF,TGCAGTGCTAGAGGCGCCCGGACTAGAGGGAGGGTCGAGACCCAGTACTTC
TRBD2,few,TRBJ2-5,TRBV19,CASRPLAGETQYF,TGTGCCAGTAGGCCACTAGCGGGAGAGACCCAGTACTTC
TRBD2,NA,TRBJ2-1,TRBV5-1,CASSGGTSGNEQFF,TGCGCCAGCAGCGGCGGGACTAGCGGGAATGAGCAGTTCTTC
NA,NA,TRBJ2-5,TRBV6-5,CASQRFQGTQYF,TGTGCCAGCCAAAGGTTCCAAGGGACCCAGTACTTC
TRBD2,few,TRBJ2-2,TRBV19,CASLAGRAGELFF,TGTGCCAGCCTAGCGGGGAGGGCCGGGGAGCTGTTTTTT